This T cell receptor (beta chain) was identified in a study of Graves' ophthalmopathy and Graves' hyperthyroidism. Amplified material comprised TCR beta CDR3 regions derived from RNA transcripts. First-round RT-PCR employed HTBI primers, with a second-round multiplex PCR after it. Each CDR3 protein gets one entry after TCRdb re-called the multiplex PCR reads with MiXCR. Of around 1,000,000 distinct CDR3 sequences listed, around a third are singletons. The CDR3 runs to 12 residues. Germline V gene lookup returns CDR1 SQVTM and CDR2 ANQGSEA. Trimming cost V 5 bases and J 3 bases, with 11 bases left between them.

The chain combines TRBV29-1 with TRBJ2-7, with D hard to call. The sequence was collected from an adult man with Graves' hyperthyroidism. Sequences were obtained from peripheral blood or thyroid tissue (not recorded which). CDR3 nucleotides: TGCAGCGTTCTAGAAGGGAACTACGAGCAGTACTTC. This sequence encodes CSVLEGNYEQYF.